The clone carrying this TCR beta chain was detected many times. Germline values: CDR1 SNHLY, CDR2 FYNNEI. The CDR3 sequence is 13 residues long. V dropped 3 bases and J dropped 1 base, with 3 bases sitting between them. This sample was taken from a study of spatial heterogeneity in lung cancer. Background on the study: The cohort: under 80 early-stage, untreated non-small cell lung cancer patients.

Time point denoted: blood at routine non-recurrence follow-up after resection. TCRs were sequenced from unsorted whole RNA of tumor, nontumor lung or PBMC. A distinct unique molecular identifier was carried by each TCR cDNA molecule. Using its own MiXCR run on the 5' RACE reads, TCRdb lists one record per CDR3 protein. Of tens of thousands of distinct CDR3 sequences in the sample, 8.5% to 12% were seen once. The chain combines TRBV2 with TRBJ2-2; D unresolved. The sequencing used PBMCs, collected at follow-up. This sequence was found in a female donor with early-stage non-small cell lung cancer. The CDR3 reads CASSEGNTGELFF. For the CDR3, the DNA is TGTGCCAGCAGTGAGGGGAACACCGGGGAGCTGTTTTTT.